Listed below are T cell receptor beta chains from one sample, sequenced in a study of CD8+ T cells in alopecia areata. Generated by immunoSEQ multiplex PCR, the TCRdb table keeps only in-frame clones and is missing some. Of 95,000 to 150,000 clones in the sample, more than 45% are singletons; the top ten hold 0.46%. The source was CD4+ T cells sorted from blood, collected at week 4, from a patient treated with tofacitinib. The receptors come from a human donor with alopecia areata. The CDR3 runs from the conserved cysteine through the conserved F or W. A D gene is named only where the DNA matches it firmly. The listing skips clone size in some rows; elsewhere it reads once, few, many or a size class.

clone size: NA
J gene: TRBJ2-1
V gene: TRBV18
D gene: NA
CDR3 protein: CASSPPASNNEQFF
CDR3 DNA: TGTGCCAGCTCACCTCCAGCGTCAAACAATGAGCAGTTCTTC

clone size: NA
J gene: TRBJ2-7
V gene: TRBV7-3
D gene: NA
CDR3 protein: CASSLSDSHEQYF
CDR3 DNA: TGTGCCAGCAGCTTATCGGACAGCCACGAGCAGTACTTC

clone size: NA
J gene: TRBJ2-3
V gene: TRBV7-9
D gene: NA
CDR3 protein: CASSTGRTSTDTQYF
CDR3 DNA: TGTGCCAGCAGCACTGGACGGACAAGCACAGATACGCAGTATTTT

clone size: NA
J gene: TRBJ2-6
V gene: TRBV29-1
D gene: TRBD1
CDR3 protein: CSVQGQGATGANVLTF
CDR3 DNA: TGCAGCGTCCAGGGACAGGGGGCTACTGGGGCCAACGTCCTGACTTTC

clone size: few
J gene: TRBJ1-2
V gene: TRBV18
D gene: NA
CDR3 protein: CASSPGRGYTF
CDR3 DNA: TGTGCCAGCTCACCGGGCCGAGGCTACACCTTC

clone size: NA
J gene: TRBJ2-1
V gene: TRBV30
D gene: TRBD2
CDR3 protein: CAWRRVAGGDEQFF
CDR3 DNA: TGTGCCTGGAGGAGGGTAGCGGGAGGCGATGAGCAGTTCTTC

clone size: NA
J gene: TRBJ2-3
V gene: TRBV18
D gene: NA
CDR3 protein: CASSPPLQGTDTQYF
CDR3 DNA: TGTGCCAGCTCACCACCCTTGCAGGGCACAGATACGCAGTATTTT

clone size: NA
J gene: TRBJ2-5
V gene: TRBV7-9
D gene: TRBD1
CDR3 protein: CASSLGQAGETQYF
CDR3 DNA: TGTGCCAGCAGCTTGGGACAGGCCGGGGAGACCCAGTACTTC

clone size: few
J gene: TRBJ1-1
V gene: TRBV7-9
D gene: NA
CDR3 protein: CASSLEGRKAFF
CDR3 DNA: TGTGCCAGCAGCCTCGAGGGACGGAAAGCTTTCTTT

clone size: NA
J gene: TRBJ1-1
V gene: TRBV6-5
D gene: NA
CDR3 protein: CASSYSDGGEAFF
CDR3 DNA: TGTGCCAGCAGTTACTCGGACGGTGGAGAAGCTTTCTTT

clone size: few
J gene: TRBJ2-4
V gene: TRBV18
D gene: NA
CDR3 protein: CASSPNADLVTYF
CDR3 DNA: TGTGCCAGCTCACCAAACGCGGACTTAGTCACGTACTTC

clone size: few
J gene: TRBJ1-2
V gene: TRBV6-5
D gene: NA
CDR3 protein: CASKDSAGSGYTF
CDR3 DNA: TGTGCCAGCAAGGACTCCGCCGGCTCTGGCTACACCTTC

clone size: few
J gene: TRBJ1-1
V gene: TRBV23-1
D gene: NA
CDR3 protein: CASSQRTRWATEAFF
CDR3 DNA: TGCGCCAGCAGTCAACGGACAAGGTGGGCCACTGAAGCTTTCTTT

clone size: many
J gene: TRBJ2-5
V gene: TRBV7-2
D gene: NA
CDR3 protein: CASSLDAAQLQTQYF
CDR3 DNA: TGTGCCAGCAGCTTAGACGCCGCCCAGCTGCAGACCCAGTACTTC

clone size: few
J gene: TRBJ2-1
V gene: TRBV11-1
D gene: NA
CDR3 protein: CASSLKAGLSSYNEQFF
CDR3 DNA: TGTGCCAGCAGCTTAAAGGCTGGCTTGAGCTCCTACAATGAGCAGTTCTTC

clone size: once
J gene: TRBJ1-1
V gene: TRBV15
D gene: NA
CDR3 protein: CATSRDLSGAEAFF
CDR3 DNA: TGTGCCACCAGCAGAGATCTTTCGGGGGCTGAAGCTTTCTTT

clone size: NA
J gene: TRBJ2-3
V gene: TRBV7-2
D gene: TRBD2
CDR3 protein: CASSLAGTSGGGDF
CDR3 DNA: TGTGCCAGCAGCTTAGCGGGGACTAGCGGGGGAGGGGATTTT

clone size: few
J gene: TRBJ2-3
V gene: TRBV18
D gene: NA
CDR3 protein: CASSPGFDSYTDTQYF
CDR3 DNA: TGTGCCAGCTCACCCGGATTTGACAGCTACACAGATACGCAGTATTTT

clone size: NA
J gene: TRBJ1-2
V gene: TRBV29-1
D gene: NA
CDR3 protein: CSVDGTNYGYTF
CDR3 DNA: TGCAGCGTCGACGGTACTAACTATGGCTACACCTTC

clone size: NA
J gene: TRBJ1-1
V gene: TRBV30
D gene: NA
CDR3 protein: CAWTRELSSEAFF
CDR3 DNA: TGTGCCTGGACCCGGGAATTAAGCTCTGAAGCTTTCTTT

clone size: once
J gene: TRBJ2-3
V gene: TRBV9
D gene: NA
CDR3 protein: CASSGIIGTRNLNTQYF
CDR3 DNA: TGTGCCAGCAGCGGGATTATTGGGACCCGCAATTTGAATACGCAGTATTTT

clone size: NA
J gene: TRBJ1-2
V gene: TRBV2
D gene: NA
CDR3 protein: CASSPQGFSYGYTF
CDR3 DNA: TGTGCCAGCAGTCCCCAGGGGTTCTCTTATGGCTACACCTTC

clone size: few
J gene: TRBJ2-7
V gene: TRBV9
D gene: TRBD1
CDR3 protein: CASSVGGQRSYEQYF
CDR3 DNA: TGTGCCAGCAGCGTAGGGGGACAGCGCTCCTACGAGCAGTACTTC

clone size: NA
J gene: TRBJ2-2
V gene: TRBV29-1
D gene: NA
CDR3 protein: CSGLLGRKDTGELFF
CDR3 DNA: TGCAGCGGACTTCTGGGCAGGAAGGACACCGGGGAGCTGTTTTTT

clone size: NA
J gene: TRBJ1-5
V gene: TRBV25-1
D gene: NA
CDR3 protein: CASSEVGSNQPQHF
CDR3 DNA: TGTGCCAGCAGTGAAGTGGGGAGCAATCAGCCCCAGCATTTT

clone size: few
J gene: TRBJ2-2
V gene: TRBV29-1
D gene: NA
CDR3 protein: CSVGGETANTGELFF
CDR3 DNA: TGCAGCGTTGGAGGAGAAACAGCGAACACCGGGGAGCTGTTTTTT

clone size: NA
J gene: TRBJ2-6
V gene: TRBV29-1
D gene: NA
CDR3 protein: CSVGKGSGANVLTF
CDR3 DNA: TGCAGCGTTGGGAAGGGCTCTGGGGCCAACGTCCTGACTTTC

clone size: NA
J gene: TRBJ2-1
V gene: TRBV7-9
D gene: NA
CDR3 protein: CASSSSGFTYNEQFF
CDR3 DNA: TGTGCCAGCAGCTCATCAGGCTTTACCTACAATGAGCAGTTCTTC

clone size: few
J gene: TRBJ2-7
V gene: TRBV29-1
D gene: TRBD2
CDR3 protein: CSDRLAGGPGEQYF
CDR3 DNA: TGCAGCGACAGACTAGCGGGGGGGCCTGGCGAGCAGTACTTC

clone size: few
J gene: TRBJ1-1
V gene: TRBV18
D gene: NA
CDR3 protein: CASSPQEGNTEAFF
CDR3 DNA: TGTGCCAGCTCACCACAGGAGGGGAACACTGAAGCTTTCTTT

clone size: NA
J gene: TRBJ1-2
V gene: TRBV2
D gene: NA
CDR3 protein: CASSERQADPWGYTF
CDR3 DNA: TGTGCCAGCAGTGAACGGCAGGCTGACCCTTGGGGCTACACCTTC

clone size: NA
J gene: TRBJ2-4
V gene: TRBV4-1
D gene: TRBD1
CDR3 protein: CASSRLGQGQYIQYF
CDR3 DNA: TGCGCCAGCAGCCGTTTGGGACAGGGGCAGTACATTCAGTACTTC

clone size: NA
J gene: TRBJ2-2
V gene: TRBV10-3
D gene: NA
CDR3 protein: CAISEPAGELFF
CDR3 DNA: TGTGCCATCAGTGAGCCCGCCGGGGAGCTGTTTTTT

clone size: NA
J gene: TRBJ1-2
V gene: TRBV7-3
D gene: NA
CDR3 protein: CASSLIQDPGYTF
CDR3 DNA: TGTGCCAGCAGCTTAATACAGGATCCCGGCTACACCTTC

clone size: NA
J gene: TRBJ1-5
V gene: TRBV4-1
D gene: NA
CDR3 protein: CASSQDRGRDFSNQPQHF
CDR3 DNA: TGCGCCAGCAGCCAAGATCGGGGCAGGGACTTTAGCAATCAGCCCCAGCATTTT

clone size: NA
J gene: TRBJ2-3
V gene: TRBV27
D gene: NA
CDR3 protein: CASRRQGLTDTQYF
CDR3 DNA: TGTGCCAGCAGACGACAGGGACTCACAGATACGCAGTATTTT

clone size: NA
J gene: TRBJ1-2
V gene: TRBV25-1
D gene: NA
CDR3 protein: CASSEYRQVYTF
CDR3 DNA: TGTGCCAGCAGTGAATATCGGCAGGTCTACACCTTC

clone size: NA
J gene: TRBJ2-7
V gene: TRBV29-1
D gene: NA
CDR3 protein: CSGTRGRDEQYF
CDR3 DNA: TGCAGCGGAACCAGGGGGAGGGACGAGCAGTACTTC

clone size: NA
J gene: TRBJ1-2
V gene: TRBV6-5
D gene: NA
CDR3 protein: CASSYGRRLDYGYTF
CDR3 DNA: TGTGCCAGCAGTTACGGGCGCCGCCTGGACTATGGCTACACCTTC

clone size: NA
J gene: TRBJ1-1
V gene: TRBV4-2
D gene: NA
CDR3 protein: CASSHPSSGMNTEAFF
CDR3 DNA: TGTGCCAGCAGCCACCCCTCATCCGGAATGAACACTGAAGCTTTCTTT

clone size: NA
J gene: TRBJ2-3
V gene: TRBV5-1
D gene: NA
CDR3 protein: CASRLGSYKTDTQYF
CDR3 DNA: TGCGCCAGCAGATTGGGATCTTACAAGACAGATACGCAGTATTTT

clone size: NA
J gene: TRBJ1-2
V gene: TRBV20-1
D gene: NA
CDR3 protein: CSASRDGYTF
CDR3 DNA: TGCAGTGCTAGCAGGGACGGCTACACCTTC

clone size: few
J gene: TRBJ2-1
V gene: TRBV29-1
D gene: TRBD2
CDR3 protein: CSVGLAGSNEQFF
CDR3 DNA: TGCAGCGTTGGACTAGCGGGGTCCAATGAGCAGTTCTTC

clone size: NA
J gene: TRBJ1-1
V gene: TRBV25-1
D gene: NA
CDR3 protein: CASSELQKAFF
CDR3 DNA: TGTGCCAGCAGTGAATTGCAGAAGGCTTTCTTT

clone size: NA
J gene: TRBJ1-1
V gene: TRBV30
D gene: NA
CDR3 protein: CAWRGGEAFF
CDR3 DNA: TGTGCCTGGAGAGGCGGTGAAGCTTTCTTT

clone size: few
J gene: TRBJ1-2
V gene: TRBV19
D gene: TRBD1
CDR3 protein: CASSMGQWYNYGYTF
CDR3 DNA: TGTGCCAGTAGTATGGGACAGTGGTATAACTATGGCTACACCTTC